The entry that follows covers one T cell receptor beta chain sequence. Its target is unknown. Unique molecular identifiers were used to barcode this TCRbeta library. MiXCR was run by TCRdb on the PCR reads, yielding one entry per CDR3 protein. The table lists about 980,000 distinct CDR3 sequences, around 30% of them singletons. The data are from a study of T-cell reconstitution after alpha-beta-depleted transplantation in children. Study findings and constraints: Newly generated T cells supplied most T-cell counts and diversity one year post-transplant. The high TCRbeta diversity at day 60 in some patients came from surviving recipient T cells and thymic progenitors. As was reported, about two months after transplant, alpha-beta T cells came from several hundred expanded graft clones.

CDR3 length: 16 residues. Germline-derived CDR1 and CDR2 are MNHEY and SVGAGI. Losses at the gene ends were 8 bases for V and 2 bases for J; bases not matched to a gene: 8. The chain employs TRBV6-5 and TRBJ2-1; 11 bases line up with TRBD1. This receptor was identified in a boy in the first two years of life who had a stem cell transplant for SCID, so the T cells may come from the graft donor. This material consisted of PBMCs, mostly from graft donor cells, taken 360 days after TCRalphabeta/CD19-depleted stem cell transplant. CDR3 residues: CASGQGAKRTYNEQFF. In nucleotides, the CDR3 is TGTGCCAGCGGACAGGGGGCTAAAAGAACCTACAATGAGCAGTTCTTC.